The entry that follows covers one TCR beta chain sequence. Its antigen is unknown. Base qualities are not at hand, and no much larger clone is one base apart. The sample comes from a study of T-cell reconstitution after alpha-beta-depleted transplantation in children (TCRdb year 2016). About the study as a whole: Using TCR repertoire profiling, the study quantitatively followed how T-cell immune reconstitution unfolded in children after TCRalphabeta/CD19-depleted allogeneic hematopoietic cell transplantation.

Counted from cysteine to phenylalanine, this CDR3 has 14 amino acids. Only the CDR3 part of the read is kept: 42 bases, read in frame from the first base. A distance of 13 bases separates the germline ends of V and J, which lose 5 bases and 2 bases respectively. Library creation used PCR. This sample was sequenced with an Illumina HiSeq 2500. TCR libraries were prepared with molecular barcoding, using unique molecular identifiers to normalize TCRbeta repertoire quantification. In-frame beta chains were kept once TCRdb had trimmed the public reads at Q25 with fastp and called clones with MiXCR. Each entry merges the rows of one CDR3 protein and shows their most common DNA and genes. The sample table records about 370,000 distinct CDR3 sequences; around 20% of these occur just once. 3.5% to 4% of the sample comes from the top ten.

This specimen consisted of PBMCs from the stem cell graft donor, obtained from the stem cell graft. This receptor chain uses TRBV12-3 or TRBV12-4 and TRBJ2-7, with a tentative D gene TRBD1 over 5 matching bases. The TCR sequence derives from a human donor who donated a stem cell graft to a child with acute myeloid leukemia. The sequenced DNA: TGTGCCAGCAGTCCCCGAATAGGGGCCTACGAGCAGTACTTC. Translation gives CASSPRIGAYEQYF.